This T cell receptor (beta chain) was captured by sequencing in a study of blood T cell repertoires in COVID-19. Assay used: immunoSEQ multiplex PCR; TCRdb lists only in-frame clones, some missing. The table lists roughly 210,000 clones, 88% of them singletons. The germline V gene encodes CDR1 SGHRS and CDR2 YFSETQ. V lost 4 bases and J 4 bases, leaving 14 bases between the germline ends. There are 14 residues in the CDR3. This clonotype originated in a man between 65 and 85 years old with acute or convalescent COVID-19. Sequencing was performed on peripheral blood. The chain links TRBV5-1 to TRBJ1-1, with D unclear. CDR3 sequence: CASSSSLIPTEAFF. The CDR3, as DNA: TGCGCCAGCAGCAGCTCACTAATCCCCACTGAAGCTTTCTTT.